Below are 15 T cell receptor beta chains sequenced from a single sample in a study of cytomegalovirus exposure and HLA in healthy donors. Both 60 Vbeta primers and 13 Jbeta primers went into the PCR. This table comes from immunoSEQ multiplex PCR, and its TCRdb copy is limited to in-frame clones, with some not included. Of approximately 77,000 clones listed, roughly two thirds are singletons. Sequenced: PBMCs. These receptors were taken from a man between 60 and 75 years old in good health and CMV-seropositive.

CDR3 residues: CASSLDRSVRYF. CDR3 DNA sequence: TGTGCCAGCAGCTTAGATCGATCGGTTAGGTACTTC. This chain links TRBV11-2 with TRBJ2-7; D is undetermined. Germline V CDR1 and CDR2: SGHAT, FQNNGV. The germline V and J ends were trimmed by 0 bases and 12 bases, with 12 bases remaining between them. The CDR3 is made up of 12 amino acids.

In its sample, this clone was seen once. V gene TRBV28 combines with J gene TRBJ2-7; 10 bases fit TRBD1. Germline V CDR1 and CDR2: MDHEN, SYDVKM. With 2 bases clipped from V and 0 bases from J, the junction kept 10 bases outside the gene matches. This CDR3 has 18 residues. The CDR3 DNA sequence: TGTGCCAGCAGTTTACCCGGGGGGGGACAGGGGCACTCCTACGAGCAGTACTTC. Amino acid sequence: CASSLPGGGQGHSYEQYF. The variable domain in full, with the rest retrieved from reference TRBV28 and TRBJ2-7, is DVKVTQSSRYLVKRTGEKVFLECVQDMDHENMFWYRQDPGLGLRLIYFSYDVKMKEKGDIPEGYSVSREKKERFSLILESASTNQTSMYLCASSLPGGGQGHSYEQYFGPGTRLTVT.

This clone has a single count. V is TRBV19 and J is TRBJ1-2; a weak D match, TRBD1 (6 bases). The V gene lost 4 bases and the J gene lost 9 bases, with 21 bases spanning the gap. The CDR3 is 15 amino acids. The V gene's germline CDR1 is LNHDA and CDR2 SQIVND (reference sequence). CDR3 sequence (DNA): TGTGCCAGTAGTACGACTCAGGGGCCCTCTAAAAGCTACACCTTC. This sequence encodes CASSTTQGPSKSYTF. The entire variable domain, with the rest obtained from reference TRBV19 and TRBJ1-2, is as follows: DGGITQSPKYLFRKEGQNVTLSCEQNLNHDAMYWYRQDPGQGLRLIYYSQIVNDFQKGDIAEGYSVSREKKESFPLTVTSAQKNPTAFYLCASSTTQGPSKSYTFGSGTRLTVV.

The genes are TRBV5-1 and TRBJ2-5; a possible D gene is TRBD2 (5 bases). CDR3 length equals 15 residues. The V end lost 2 bases, the J end lost 1 base, and 12 bases lay between the germline ends. From germline, CDR1 is SGHRS and CDR2 YFSETQ. CDR3 residues: CASSLSGGTQETQYF. CDR3 nucleotide sequence: TGCGCCAGCAGCTTAAGCGGAGGTACCCAAGAGACCCAGTACTTC.

V is TRBV7-6 and J is TRBJ1-3; D call uncertain. Per germline, CDR1 SGHVS and CDR2 FNYEAQ. The CDR3 length is 13 residues. V was cut by 1 base and J by 9 bases, with 10 bases left in between. The CDR3 loop is CASSLGPHFTIYF. The DNA for the CDR3 is TGTGCCAGCAGCTTAGGCCCTCACTTCACCATATATTTT.

The chain employs TRBV11-2 and TRBJ2-7, with 8 nucleotides matching TRBD2. The germline V gene has CDR1 SGHAT and CDR2 FQNNGV. V was pared by 4 bases and J by 6 bases, with 11 bases of the junction left unmatched. The CDR3 consists of 15 residues. This chain's CDR3 is CASSSQGTSTFEQYF. DNA of the CDR3: TGTGCCAGCAGCTCCCAGGGGACTAGTACCTTCGAGCAGTACTTC.

V gene TRBV11-2 combines with J gene TRBJ2-5; TRBD1 agrees at 9 bases. Germline values: CDR1 SGHAT, CDR2 FQNNGV. V shed 5 bases, J shed 5 bases, and the junction held 6 bases outside the gene matches. The CDR3 covers 14 residues. CDR3 sequence: CASSPGTGTETQYF. In DNA, the CDR3 is TGTGCCAGCAGCCCCGGGACAGGGACGGAGACCCAGTACTTC. Supplemented by reference TRBV11-2 and TRBJ2-5, the full variable domain reads EAGVAQSPRYKIIEKRQSVAFWCNPISGHATLYWYQQILGQGPKLLIQFQNNGVVDDSQLPKDRFSAERLKGVDSTLKIQPAKLEDSAVYLCASSPGTGTETQYFGPGTRLLVL.

The chain uses TRBV6-5 and TRBJ2-2; TRBD2 matches 7 bases. Germline V CDR1 and CDR2: MNHEY, SVGAGI. The CDR3 has 14 amino acids. With V trimmed by 6 bases and J by 1 base, 2 bases remained unmatched. The CDR3 DNA sequence: TGTGCCAGCAGCCCGGGGGGGAACACCGGGGAGCTGTTTTTT. It translates to CASSPGGNTGELFF.

This chain uses TRBV10-1 with TRBJ1-1, with TRBD1 identical over 7 bases. Germline V lookup: CDR1 WNHNN, CDR2 SYGVQD (reference sequence). The length of the CDR3 is 13 residues. V gave up 4 bases and J gave up 6 bases; unmatched junction bases: 5. The CDR3 spells CASSGPTGSEAFF. Here the CDR3 DNA reads TGCGCCAGCAGTGGCCCGACAGGGTCTGAAGCTTTCTTT.

This chain links TRBV6-6 with TRBJ2-1; TRBD1 aligns across 8 bases. The CDR3 totals 14 residues. CDR1 is MNHNY and CDR2 is SVGAGI in the germline V gene (reference sequence). V dropped 2 bases and J dropped 6; count of bases not matched to a gene: 3. The CDR3: CASSYGTGFNEQFF. CDR3 sequence (DNA): TGTGCCAGCAGTTACGGGACAGGTTTCAATGAGCAGTTCTTC.

V gene TRBV2 combines with J gene TRBJ1-5; D remains unclear. Trimming shortened V by 8 bases and J by 0 bases, and 8 bases separated the two germline ends. Germline V gives CDR1 SNHLY, CDR2 FYNNEI. There are 13 residues in the CDR3. The DNA for the CDR3 is TGTGCCAGCGGGCAGGATAGCAATCAGCCCCAGCATTTT. Its translation is CASGQDSNQPQHF.

This chain links TRBV11-2 with TRBJ2-1, with 15 bases matching TRBD2. Germline loops: CDR1 SGHAT, CDR2 FQNNGV. The length of the CDR3 is 14 residues. Trimming cost V 3 bases and J 10 bases; bases outside gene matches: 1. The CDR3 loop is CASSFGLAGGEQFF. Here the CDR3 DNA reads TGTGCCAGCAGCTTCGGACTAGCGGGGGGGGAGCAGTTCTTC.

The chain combines TRBV29-1 with TRBJ1-2; D perhaps matches TRBD1 (5 bases). V lost 7 bases, J lost 3 bases, and 12 bases lay in between. Germline V gene lookup returns CDR1 SQVTM and CDR2 ANQGSEA. There are 12 residues in the CDR3. CDR3 coding DNA: TGCAGCGACAGAACAGGATACTATGGCTACACCTTC. Its translation: CSDRTGYYGYTF.

The rearrangement links TRBV7-9 to TRBJ1-2, with D tentatively TRBD1 (6 bases). The V gene lost 5 bases and the J gene lost 8 bases, with 15 bases spanning the gap. Looked up from germline, CDR1 is SEHNR and CDR2 is FQNEAQ (reference sequence). This CDR3 spans 13 amino acids. In DNA, the CDR3 is TGTGCCAGCAGCCATGAGTCAGGGGACGGCTACACCTTC. This encodes CASSHESGDGYTF.

This clone has just one count. At one end, the junction sequence differs from germline, possibly due to a read error. The J gene is TRBJ2-3, the V gene TRBV6-1; D is perhaps TRBD1 (5 bases). CDR3 length equals 15 residues. From germline, CDR1 is MNHNS and CDR2 SASEGT. CDR3 in DNA: TGTGCCAGCAGACCCAGGGCCTACAGCACAGATACGCGGTATTTT. It codes for CASRPRAYSTDTRYF.